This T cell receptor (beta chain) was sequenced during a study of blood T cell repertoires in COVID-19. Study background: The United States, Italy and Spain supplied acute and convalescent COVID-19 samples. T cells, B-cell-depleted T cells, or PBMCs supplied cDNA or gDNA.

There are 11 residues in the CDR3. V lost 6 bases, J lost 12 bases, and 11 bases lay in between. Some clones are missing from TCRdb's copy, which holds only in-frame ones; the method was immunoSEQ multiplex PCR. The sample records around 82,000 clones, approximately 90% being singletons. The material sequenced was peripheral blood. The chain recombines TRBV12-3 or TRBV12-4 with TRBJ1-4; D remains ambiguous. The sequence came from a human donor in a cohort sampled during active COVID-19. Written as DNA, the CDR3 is TGTGCCAGCAGGGAGTTTTCCGAACTGTTTTTT. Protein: CASREFSELFF.